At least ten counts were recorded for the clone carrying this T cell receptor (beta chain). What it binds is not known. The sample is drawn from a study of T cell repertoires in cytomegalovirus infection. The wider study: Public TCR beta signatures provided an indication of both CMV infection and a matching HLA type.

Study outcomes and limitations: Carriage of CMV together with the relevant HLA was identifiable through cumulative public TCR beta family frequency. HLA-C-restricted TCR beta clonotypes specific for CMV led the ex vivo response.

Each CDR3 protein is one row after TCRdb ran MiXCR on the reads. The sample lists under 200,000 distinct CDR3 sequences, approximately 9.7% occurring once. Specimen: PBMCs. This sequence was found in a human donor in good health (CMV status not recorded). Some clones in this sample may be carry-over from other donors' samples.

The CDR3 here is CASSTSDGSYEQYF. CDR3 DNA: TGTGCCAGCAGCACATCGGACGGCTCCTACGAGCAGTACTTC. J is TRBJ2-7 and V is TRBV11-1, with unresolved D. V was pared by 5 bases and J by 0 bases, with 11 bases between. CDR3 size: 14 residues. The germline gives CDR1 SGHAT, CDR2 FQDESV (reference sequence).